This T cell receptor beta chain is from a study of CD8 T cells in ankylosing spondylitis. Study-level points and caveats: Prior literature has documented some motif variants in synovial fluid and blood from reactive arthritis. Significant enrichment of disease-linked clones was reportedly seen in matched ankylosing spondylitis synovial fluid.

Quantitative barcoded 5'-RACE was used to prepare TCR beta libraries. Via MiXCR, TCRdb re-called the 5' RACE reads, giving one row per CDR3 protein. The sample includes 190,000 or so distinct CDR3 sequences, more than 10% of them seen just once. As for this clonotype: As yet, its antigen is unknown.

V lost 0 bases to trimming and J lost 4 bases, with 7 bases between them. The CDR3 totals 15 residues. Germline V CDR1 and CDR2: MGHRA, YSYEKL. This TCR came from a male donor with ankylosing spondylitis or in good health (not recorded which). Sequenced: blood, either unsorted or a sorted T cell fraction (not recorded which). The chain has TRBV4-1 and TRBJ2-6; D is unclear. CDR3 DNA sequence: TGCGCCAGCAGCCAAGATGATTTAGGGGCCAACGTCCTGACTTTC. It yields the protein CASSQDDLGANVLTF.